This T cell receptor beta chain was recovered during a study of T cell responses to AZD1222 COVID-19 vaccine. CDR1 is MDHEN and CDR2 is SYDVKM in the germline V gene. V gave up 8 bases and J gave up 5 bases, with 15 bases separating them. The CDR3 has 13 amino acids. Data came from immunoSEQ multiplex PCR; TCRdb stores just in-frame clones and leaves some out. The table includes more than 55,000 clones, around three quarters detected once. The V call is TRBV28, the J call TRBJ1-1; tentatively, D is TRBD1 (6 bases). The specimen was peripheral blood, collected 28 days after the second AZD1222 dose. This receptor was identified in an adult who received the AZD1222 COVID-19 vaccine. This CDR3 is CASGRGVKTEAFF. DNA for the CDR3: TGTGCCAGCGGGAGGGGGGTAAAAACTGAAGCTTTCTTT.